This T cell receptor beta chain was captured in a study of cytomegalovirus exposure and HLA in healthy donors. Healthy people donating bone marrow made up the donors. Overall study results and limits: According to a later analysis, most TCR beta chains associated with CMV appeared HLA-restricted.

In the PCR, 60 Vbeta and 13 Jbeta primers were used. Data came from immunoSEQ multiplex PCR; TCRdb stores just in-frame clones and leaves some out. Among approximately 150,000 clones listed, more than 65% were seen once. CDR1 is MGHRA, CDR2 YSYEKL, per germline. V lost 4 bases, J lost 1 base, and 1 base stayed unmatched. The CDR3 spans 13 residues. A note on this clone: Its matching antigen is unknown.

The genes are TRBV4-1 and TRBJ2-7, with 7 bases that match TRBD1. Sequenced input: PBMCs. This receptor was obtained from a woman aged 50 to 65 in good health and CMV-seronegative. The CDR3 sequence: CASSPGQSYEQYF. CDR3 sequence (DNA): TGCGCCAGCAGCCCGGGACAGTCCTACGAGCAGTACTTC.